A single sample gave rise to the 14 T cell receptor beta chains below, sequenced in a study of response to subunit inactivated influenza vaccine. TCRdb re-analysed the RT-PCR reads in MiXCR, keeping a single row per CDR3 protein. The sample shows around 580,000 distinct CDR3 sequences, over 9.5% of them seen only once. Sequences were derived from PBMCs from blood, sampled on the day of vaccination. Every receptor here comes from a man aged 45-65 years who received an inactivated influenza vaccine.

V is TRBV20-1 and J is TRBJ1-4; D is undetermined. Trimming stripped 5 bases from V and 3 bases from J, with 7 bases between. This CDR3 has 12 amino acids. CDR1 and CDR2 from the germline V gene are DFQATT and SNEGSKA (reference sequence). CDR3: CSASFPNEKLFF. The CDR3 DNA follows: TGCAGTGCTTCTTTCCCTAATGAAAAACTGTTTTTT.

The chain is built from TRBV5-1 and TRBJ2-2, with D hard to call. Germline CDR1 SGHRS, CDR2 YFSETQ. Between the trimmed V and J ends, which lost 5 bases and 7 bases, there was a span of 6 bases. The CDR3 is 11 residues long. CDR3 nucleotides: TGCGCCAGCAGGTCTGACGGGGAGCTGTTTTTT. Translation: CASRSDGELFF.

In its sample, this clonotype was seen a few times. The chain employs TRBV10-3 and TRBJ1-1; 7 bases line up with TRBD1. V gave up 10 bases and J gave up 1 base; unmatched junction bases: 9. The CDR3 runs to 14 residues. The germline V gene has CDR1 ENHRY and CDR2 SYGVKD. The CDR3 reads CATGQAARNTEAFF. CDR3 coding DNA: TGTGCCACCGGACAGGCGGCGAGGAACACTGAAGCTTTCTTT.

This clonotype was found a few times. This chain joins TRBV12-3 or TRBV12-4 and TRBJ2-7; D may be TRBD1 (5 bases). CDR3 length: 15 residues. Trimming left V 8 bases short and J 0 bases short, with 17 bases between. Written as DNA, the CDR3 is TGTGCCAGCCGCGTCTACCGGCAGGGCTCCTACGAGCAGTACTTC. Translation gives CASRVYRQGSYEQYF.

The sample holds many counts of this clonotype. The chain combines TRBV4-1 with TRBJ2-3; TRBD2 aligns across 12 bases. Germline values: CDR1 MGHRA, CDR2 YSYEKL. V was pared by 7 bases and J by 3 bases, with 5 bases of the junction left unmatched. CDR3 length: 15 residues. The CDR3, as DNA: TGCGCCAGCACCGCCGGACTAGCGGGGACAGATACGCAGTATTTT. Protein: CASTAGLAGTDTQYF.

This clonotype came up a few times. This chain links TRBV30 with TRBJ2-1; TRBD2 matches at 7 bases. The CDR3 runs 16 residues. The V segment lost 0 bases and the J segment 7 bases; nucleotides outside the gene matches: 12. The V gene's germline CDR1 is GTSNPN and CDR2 SVGIG (reference sequence). In DNA form, the CDR3 reads TGTGCCTGGAGTGTAATCAAATTGAGGGAGGGTAATGAGCAGTTCTTC. Its protein product is CAWSVIKLREGNEQFF.

V usage is TRBV25-1 and J usage is TRBJ2-7; D is uncertain. Trimming removed 6 bases at V and 5 bases at J, with 17 bases between. Germline assignment: CDR1 MGHDK and CDR2 SYGVNS. The CDR3 spans 14 residues. The CDR3 bases are TGTGCCAGCAGATGGGGTGGGCCGGAGAACGAGCAGTACTTC. It yields the protein CASRWGGPENEQYF.

This sequence joins TRBV5-1 and TRBJ2-2; D uncertain. V lost 0 bases and J 4 bases, leaving 7 bases between the germline ends. Germline CDR1 reads SGHRS; CDR2 reads YFSETQ. This CDR3 has 14 amino acids. The DNA of the CDR3 is TGCGCCAGCAGCTTGGAATACGGCACCGGGGAGCTGTTTTTT. Protein product: CASSLEYGTGELFF.

This clonotype was seen a handful of times. The rearrangement joins TRBV28 to TRBJ1-2, with TRBD1 as a possible D gene (5 bases). The CDR3 consists of 13 residues. The germline V gene encodes CDR1 MDHEN and CDR2 SYDVKM. Trimming pared 4 bases from V and 9 bases from J, leaving 15 bases between. As DNA, the CDR3 is TGTGCCAGCAGTTCTGAGCGGGGCGGAAGCTACACCTTC. This sequence encodes CASSSERGGSYTF.

This clonotype has ten or more counts. The chain is built from TRBV11-2 and TRBJ2-3; 9 nucleotides agree with TRBD1. With 4 bases clipped from V and 8 bases from J, the junction kept 7 bases outside the gene matches. Germline CDR1 is SGHAT and CDR2 is FQNNGV. The CDR3 is made up of 14 amino acids. The DNA for the CDR3 is TGTGCCAGCAGCTCCGGGACAGGGCATGGTACGCAGTATTTT. Amino acids: CASSSGTGHGTQYF. The full variable domain, with the rest looked up from reference TRBV11-2 and TRBJ2-3, is EAGVAQSPRYKIIEKRQSVAFWCNPISGHATLYWYQQILGQGPKLLIQFQNNGVVDDSQLPKDRFSAERLKGVDSTLKIQPAKLEDSAVYLCASSSGTGHGTQYFGPGTRLTVL.

V gene TRBV28 combines with J gene TRBJ2-3; 11 nucleotides match TRBD2. The CDR3 covers 16 residues. Germline CDR1 MDHEN, CDR2 SYDVKM. V lost 5 bases, J lost 2 bases, and 6 bases stayed unmatched. The CDR3 protein is CASSPRTSGYTDTQYF. CDR3 nucleotide sequence: TGTGCCAGCAGTCCCCGGACTAGCGGGTACACAGATACGCAGTATTTT. The full variable domain, with the rest looked up from reference TRBV28 and TRBJ2-3, is DVKVTQSSRYLVKRTGEKVFLECVQDMDHENMFWYRQDPGLGLRLIYFSYDVKMKEKGDIPEGYSVSREKKERFSLILESASTNQTSMYLCASSPRTSGYTDTQYFGPGTRLTVL.

This chain connects TRBV4-3 to TRBJ2-1; a weak D match, TRBD2 (6 bases). V shed 2 bases and J shed 0 bases, with 14 bases lying between them. Germline V gene lookup returns CDR1 LGHNA and CDR2 YSLEER. The CDR3 is made up of 17 amino acids. As DNA, the CDR3 is TGCGCCAGCAGCCAAAGCGAGCGGAGGGGCTCCTACAATGAGCAGTTCTTC. It specifies CASSQSERRGSYNEQFF.

The chain combines TRBV12-3 or TRBV12-4 with TRBJ2-2; D is uncertain. V was trimmed by 8 bases and J by 3 bases, leaving 13 bases between them. This CDR3 spans 14 amino acids. CDR3 residues: CASEGTDYTGELFF. DNA of the CDR3: TGTGCCAGCGAAGGAACAGACTACACCGGGGAGCTGTTTTTT.

This sequence joins TRBV29-1 and TRBJ2-3; D is unresolved. Per the germline V gene, CDR1 is SQVTM and CDR2 is ANQGSEA. The CDR3 is 14 amino acids. Trimming pared 1 base from V and 2 bases from J, leaving 10 bases between. The CDR3 spells CSVEGAGVTDTQYF. The CDR3 region has the DNA TGCAGCGTTGAAGGGGCAGGTGTCACAGATACGCAGTATTTT.